Listed below are T cell receptor beta chains from one sample, sequenced in a study of cytomegalovirus exposure and HLA in healthy donors. Assay: immunoSEQ multiplex PCR; the TCRdb copy retains only in-frame clones and omits some. The sample has 75,000 to 90,000 clones, 90% to 97% seen once. The sequencing sample was made of PBMCs. The receptors shown here come from a man aged 18 to 30 in good health and CMV-seropositive. Both conserved end residues are part of each CDR3. The order of the fields is clone size, CDR3 length, D gene, V gene, J gene, CDR3 DNA, CDR3 protein. A D gene is named only where the DNA matches it firmly. Part of the rows lack a size; the others show once, few, many or a class for expanded clones.

>NA|16|TRBD2|TRBV7-7|TRBJ2-3
TGTGCTAGCAGCTCATCCTCGCTAGCGGGAGTGGATACGCAGTATTTT
CASSSSSLAGVDTQYF
>NA|15|TRBD1|TRBV10-3|TRBJ2-3
TGTGCCATCAGTGTGTCGGGACAGGAGCGAGATACGCAGTATTTT
CAISVSGQERDTQYF
>NA|15|TRBD1|TRBV28|TRBJ1-1
TGTGCCAGCCCCCCTCCGGGACAGGCAAGCACTGAAGCTTTCTTT
CASPPPGQASTEAFF
>NA|11|NA|TRBV2|TRBJ2-7
TGTGCCAGCAGGCCGACTTACGAGCAGTACTTC
CASRPTYEQYF
>NA|14|NA|TRBV7-9|TRBJ1-4
TGTGCCAGCAGCATCCAGGGATCTGGTGAAAAACTGTTTTTT
CASSIQGSGEKLFF
>NA|17|NA|TRBV27|TRBJ2-7
TGTGCCAGCAGTTTATTGGGCGGGACAGCGAGCTCCTACGAGCAGTACTTC
CASSLLGGTASSYEQYF
>NA|17|TRBD2|TRBV7-3|TRBJ2-5
TGTGCCAGCAGCCCACTCGGGACTAGCGGGAGAGAAGAGACCCAGTACTTC
CASSPLGTSGREETQYF
>NA|14|NA|TRBV5-4|TRBJ2-3
TGTGCCAGCAGCTTTCACAGGAGCACAGATACGCAGTATTTT
CASSFHRSTDTQYF
>NA|14|NA|TRBV5-8|TRBJ1-2
TGTGCCAGCACTTGGGGCGGGGGCTCCTATGGCTACACCTTC
CASTWGGGSYGYTF
>NA|13|NA|TRBV10-3|TRBJ1-1
TGTGCCATCAGTGAGTCGGCAGACACTGAAGCTTTCTTT
CAISESADTEAFF
>NA|19|TRBD2|TRBV4-1|TRBJ2-2
TGCGCCAGCAGCCATTCTCCACCCGCTAGCGGGAGGTCCACCGGGGAGCTGTTTTTT
CASSHSPPASGRSTGELFF
>NA|13|NA|TRBV12-5|TRBJ2-1
TGTGCTAGTGCCCCCAGAGGATACAATGAGCAGTTCTTC
CASAPRGYNEQFF
>NA|13|TRBD1|TRBV28|TRBJ1-5
TGTGCCAGCTACGACAGGGTTAATCAGCCCCAGCATTTT
CASYDRVNQPQHF
>once|16|TRBD1|TRBV7-8|TRBJ2-2
TGTGCCAGCAGCTTAACTCAGGGCAGGGGGTCCGGGGAGCTGTTTTTT
CASSLTQGRGSGELFF
>NA|14|NA|TRBV7-9|TRBJ1-5
TGTGCCAGCAGCCCCGGCGGGGGGCATCAGCCCCAGCATTTT
CASSPGGGHQPQHF
>NA|15|TRBD1|TRBV5-6|TRBJ2-1
TGTGCCAGCAGCTTGTTAGGACAGGGCTACAATGAGCAGTTCTTC
CASSLLGQGYNEQFF
>NA|14|TRBD2|TRBV29-1|TRBJ2-7
TGCAGCGCTGGGGGACTAGCGGGCCTTCCCGAGCAGTACTTC
CSAGGLAGLPEQYF
>few|16|TRBD1|TRBV30|TRBJ2-5
TGTGCCTCGAGAGTAAGGGACAGGCAAATCCAAGAGACCCAGTACTTC
CASRVRDRQIQETQYF
>NA|16|TRBD2|TRBV28|TRBJ2-1
TGTGCCAGCAGTACTGCCGGGACTAGACTATACAATGAGCAGTTCTTC
CASSTAGTRLYNEQFF
>once|13|NA|TRBV2|TRBJ1-1
TGTGCCAGCAGTGAAGCAGGGGGTACTGAAGCTTTCTTT
CASSEAGGTEAFF
>NA|15|NA|TRBV18|TRBJ2-7
TGTGCCAGCTCGCCACGGCAGGGGGGAGCCTACGAGCAGTACTTC
CASSPRQGGAYEQYF
>once|13|TRBD1|TRBV2|TRBJ1-3
TGTGCCAGCAGACTGGACAGGGCGAACACCATATATTTT
CASRLDRANTIYF
>once|15|NA|TRBV28|TRBJ2-2
TGTGCCAGCAGTTTCCGGGGGAGAGCCACCGGGGAGCTGTTTTTT
CASSFRGRATGELFF
>NA|15|TRBD2|TRBV28|TRBJ2-1
TGTGCCAGCAGCCCAAGCGGGAGAACCTACAATGAGCAGTTCTTC
CASSPSGRTYNEQFF
>NA|16|NA|TRBV7-9|TRBJ2-1
TGTGCCAGCAGCTCCCGTAACGGACGACTAGTCAATGAGCAGTTCTTC
CASSSRNGRLVNEQFF
>once|12|NA|TRBV6-6|TRBJ2-7
TGTGCCAGCAGAGTATCTACGGGCGAGCAGTACTTC
CASRVSTGEQYF
>NA|15|NA|TRBV9|TRBJ2-5
TGTGCCAGCAGCGTAGGGAGCAGGGGAGGGGAGACCCAGTACTTC
CASSVGSRGGETQYF
>once|14|TRBD1|TRBV14|TRBJ2-5
TGTGCCAGCAATCCCAGGGGGCGGCAAGAGACCCAGTACTTC
CASNPRGRQETQYF
>NA|13|NA|TRBV18|TRBJ2-7
TGTGCCAGCTCACAGACAGCTTCCTACGAGCAGTACTTC
CASSQTASYEQYF
>NA|15|TRBD1|TRBV14|TRBJ2-1
TGTGCCAGCAGCCAATTCGACAGGGACCACAATGAGCAGTTCTTC
CASSQFDRDHNEQFF
>NA|13|TRBD1|TRBV7-2|TRBJ1-1
TGTGCCAGCAGACGACAGGGAGCCACTGAAGCTTTCTTT
CASRRQGATEAFF
>NA|11|TRBD1|TRBV29-1|TRBJ1-1
TGCAGCGCCCTACAGGGGACTGAAGCTTTCTTT
CSALQGTEAFF
>NA|16|TRBD2|TRBV7-2|TRBJ2-7
TGTGCCAGCAGCTTAGTAGGTAGCGGGAGCGCCTACGAGCAGTACTTC
CASSLVGSGSAYEQYF
>NA|16|TRBD1|TRBV10-3|TRBJ1-1
TGTGCCATCAGTGAGTCAGCCAGGGGGGTGAACACTGAAGCTTTCTTT
CAISESARGVNTEAFF
>once|15|NA|TRBV5-8|TRBJ2-5
TGTGCCAGCAGCTTGTGGACTGCCGGCCAAGAGACCCAGTACTTC
CASSLWTAGQETQYF
>once|16|TRBD2|TRBV14|TRBJ2-1
TGTGCCAGCAGACCTAGCGGGAGAGACTACTACAATGAGCAGTTCTTC
CASRPSGRDYYNEQFF
>NA|16|TRBD1|TRBV5-1|TRBJ2-3
TGCGCCAGCAGCTTGGGACAGGGGGCTTTTTTGGATACGCAGTATTTT
CASSLGQGAFLDTQYF
>NA|15|NA|TRBV29-1|TRBJ2-7
TGCAGCGTTGAGGGTGTCTCCCAGGAGGGCTACGAGCAGTACTTC
CSVEGVSQEGYEQYF
>NA|18|TRBD1|TRBV10-3|TRBJ1-5
TGTGCCATCAGTGAGTCGGGGGACAGCGGGAGACAATTTCAGCCCCAGCATTTT
CAISESGDSGRQFQPQHF
>NA|15|TRBD2|TRBV30|TRBJ2-1
TGTGCCTGGAGTCAGATAGCGGGAGTATTAGGTGGGCAGTTCTTC
CAWSQIAGVLGGQFF
>NA|19|NA|TRBV18|TRBJ2-7
TGTGCCAGCTCCGAAATGACGTTAACAGGGCATACCGGGCCCTACGAGCAGTACTTC
CASSEMTLTGHTGPYEQYF
>NA|16|NA|TRBV6-5|TRBJ2-5
TGTGCCAGCAGTTACTCTGGGACTCTAACCGTGGAGACCCAGTACTTC
CASSYSGTLTVETQYF
>NA|11|NA|TRBV20-1|TRBJ2-7
TGCAGTGCTGAACCAGGGGCCGAGCAGTACTTC
CSAEPGAEQYF
>NA|14|NA|TRBV4-2|TRBJ1-1
TGTGCCAGCAGCCGGACCGACAGCAACACTGAAGCTTTCTTT
CASSRTDSNTEAFF
>NA|19|TRBD2|TRBV19|TRBJ2-2
TGTGCCAGTAGTCCAGGGACTAGCGGGAGAAGGGGGAAGAGCGGGGAGCTGTTTTTT
CASSPGTSGRRGKSGELFF
>NA|13|NA|TRBV27|TRBJ2-7
TGTGCCAGCAGTTTATCCCACCAATACGAGCAGTACTTC
CASSLSHQYEQYF
>NA|13|NA|TRBV29-1|TRBJ1-1
TGCAGCGTTAGGGGACACAAGAACACTGAAGCTTTCTTT
CSVRGHKNTEAFF
>NA|15|NA|TRBV27|TRBJ2-7
TGTGCCAGCAGTTTTACTAGCAATGGGCTCTACGAGCAGTACTTC
CASSFTSNGLYEQYF
>NA|16|NA|TRBV5-4|TRBJ2-5
TGTGCCAGCAGCCGTCTCAGCGGAGCTCCCCAAGAGACCCAGTACTTC
CASSRLSGAPQETQYF
>few|14|TRBD2|TRBV6-4|TRBJ2-3
TGTGCCAGCAGTGGAATTGCGGGAGGGGATACGCAGTATTTT
CASSGIAGGDTQYF
>NA|14|NA|TRBV6-1|TRBJ1-6
TGTGCCAGCGCTGGGAACGGAGGCGTTTCACCCCTCCACTTT
CASAGNGGVSPLHF
>NA|15|NA|TRBV5-1|TRBJ1-2
TGCGCCAGCAGCTTGGACCGGTTAGCTAACTATGGCTACACCTTC
CASSLDRLANYGYTF
>NA|13|TRBD1|TRBV19|TRBJ1-4
TGTGCCAGTAGTCCGGCCCAGGGGGGAAAACTGTTTTTT
CASSPAQGGKLFF
>NA|16|TRBD1|TRBV28|TRBJ2-7
TGTGCCAGCAGCCTGCTTCGGACAGGGGGCTCGAACGAGCAGTACTTC
CASSLLRTGGSNEQYF
>NA|18|TRBD1|TRBV5-1|TRBJ2-2
TGCGCCAGCAGCGACCGCGCCCAAAGGACAGGGGAAGCCGGGGAGCTGTTTTTT
CASSDRAQRTGEAGELFF